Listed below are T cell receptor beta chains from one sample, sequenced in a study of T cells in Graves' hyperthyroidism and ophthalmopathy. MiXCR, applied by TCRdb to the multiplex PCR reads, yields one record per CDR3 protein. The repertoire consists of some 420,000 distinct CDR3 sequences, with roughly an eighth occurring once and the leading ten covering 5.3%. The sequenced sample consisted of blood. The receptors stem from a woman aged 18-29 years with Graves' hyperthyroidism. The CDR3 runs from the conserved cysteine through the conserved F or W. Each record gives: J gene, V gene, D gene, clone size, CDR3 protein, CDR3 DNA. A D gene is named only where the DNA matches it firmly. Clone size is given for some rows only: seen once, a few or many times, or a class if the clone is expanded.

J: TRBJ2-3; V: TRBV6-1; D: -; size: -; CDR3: CASNARLGKFTDTQYF; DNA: TGTGCCAGCAATGCCCGACTAGGCAAATTCACAGATACGCAGTATTTT
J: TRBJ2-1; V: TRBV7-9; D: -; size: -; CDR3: CASSRDQNEQFF; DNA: TGTGCCAGCAGCCGAGACCAAAATGAGCAGTTCTTC
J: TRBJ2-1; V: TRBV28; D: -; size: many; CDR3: CASSFLTATNEQFF; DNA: TGTGCCAGCAGTTTCTTGACCGCTACCAATGAGCAGTTCTTC
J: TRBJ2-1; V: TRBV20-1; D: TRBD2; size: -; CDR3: CSARDRSGRPSDEQFF; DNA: TGCAGTGCTAGAGATCGAAGCGGGAGGCCGTCTGATGAGCAGTTCTTC
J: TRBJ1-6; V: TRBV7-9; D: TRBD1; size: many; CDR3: CASSRGTGVNSPLHF; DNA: TGTGCCAGCAGCCGAGGGACAGGGGTAAATTCACCCCTCCACTTT
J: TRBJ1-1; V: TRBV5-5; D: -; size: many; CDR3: CASSPDWRGGARTEAFF; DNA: TGTGCCAGCAGCCCAGATTGGAGGGGGGGGGCGAGGACTGAAGCTTTCTTT
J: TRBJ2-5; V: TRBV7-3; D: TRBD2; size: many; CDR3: CASSLAGAQQETQYF; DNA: TGTGCCAGCAGCTTAGCGGGAGCCCAACAAGAGACCCAGTACTTC
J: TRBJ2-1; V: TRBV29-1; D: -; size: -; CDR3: CSVEGLHNEQFF; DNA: TGCAGCGTGGAGGGACTTCACAATGAGCAGTTCTTC
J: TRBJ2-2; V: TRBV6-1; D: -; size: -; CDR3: CASVKGLLDGELFF; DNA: TGTGCCAGCGTCAAAGGGTTGTTGGACGGGGAGCTGTTTTTT
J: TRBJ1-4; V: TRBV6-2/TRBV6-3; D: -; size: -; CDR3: CASSLEAGNEKLFF; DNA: TGTGCCAGCAGCTTGGAGGCCGGAAATGAAAAACTGTTTTTT
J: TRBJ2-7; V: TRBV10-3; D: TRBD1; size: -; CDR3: CATSGQGMYEQYF; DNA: TGTGCCACCTCAGGACAGGGGATGTACGAGCAGTACTTC
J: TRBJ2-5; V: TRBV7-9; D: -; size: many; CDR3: CASSLRELAGQETQYF; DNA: TGTGCCAGCAGCTTACGTGAACTAGCCGGCCAAGAGACCCAGTACTTC
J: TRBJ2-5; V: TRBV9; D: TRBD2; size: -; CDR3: CASSVEAGGRETQYF; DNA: TGTGCCAGCAGCGTAGAGGCGGGAGGGCGAGAGACCCAGTACTTC
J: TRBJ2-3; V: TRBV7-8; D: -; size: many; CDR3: CASSLGIVDTQYF; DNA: TGTGCCAGCAGCTTAGGAATCGTGGATACGCAGTATTTT
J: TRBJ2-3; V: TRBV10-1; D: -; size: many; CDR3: CASSESLGGTDTQYF; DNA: TGCGCCAGCAGTGAGTCTTTAGGGGGCACAGATACGCAGTATTTT
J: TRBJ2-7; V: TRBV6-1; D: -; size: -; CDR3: CASRKGLAGEQYF; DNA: TGTGCCAGCAGAAAGGGGCTAGCTGGCGAGCAGTACTTC
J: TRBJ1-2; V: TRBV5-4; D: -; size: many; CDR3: CASSLGYLGYTF; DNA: TGTGCCAGCAGCTTAGGGTATCTGGGCTACACCTTC
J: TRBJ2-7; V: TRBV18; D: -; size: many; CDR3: CASSPTIYEQYF; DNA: TGTGCCAGCTCACCCACCATCTACGAGCAGTACTTC
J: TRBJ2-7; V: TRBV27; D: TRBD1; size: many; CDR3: CASSLYRRDRDYEQYF; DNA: TGTGCCAGCAGTTTATATCGCCGGGACAGAGACTACGAGCAGTACTTC
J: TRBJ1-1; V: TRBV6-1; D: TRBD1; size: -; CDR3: CASSDIGTGVTFF; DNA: TGTGCCAGCAGCGACATCGGGACAGGGGTTACTTTCTTT
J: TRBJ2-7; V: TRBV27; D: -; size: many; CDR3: CASRKLTGGGFYEQYF; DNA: TGTGCCAGCAGGAAGTTGACAGGAGGGGGGTTCTACGAGCAGTACTTC
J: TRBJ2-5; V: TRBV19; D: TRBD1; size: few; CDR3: CASSTGQGLSYSETQYF; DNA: TGTGCCAGTAGCACCGGACAGGGGCTATCTTATTCCGAGACCCAGTACTTC
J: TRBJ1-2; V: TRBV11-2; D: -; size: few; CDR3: CASSLDRGTLGGYTF; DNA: TGTGCCAGCAGCTTAGATAGAGGAACCCTGGGAGGCTACACCTTC
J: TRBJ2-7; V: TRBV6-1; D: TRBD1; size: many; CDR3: CASSGDSEQYF; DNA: TGTGCCAGCAGTGGGGACAGCGAGCAGTACTTC
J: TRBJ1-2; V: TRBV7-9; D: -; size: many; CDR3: CASSPPSLLKHYGYTF; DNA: TGTGCCAGCAGCCCCCCAAGTCTTCTGAAGCACTATGGCTACACCTTC
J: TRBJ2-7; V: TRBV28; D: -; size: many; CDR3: CASTDAGHQYF; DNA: TGTGCCAGCACCGATGCAGGGCATCAGTACTTC
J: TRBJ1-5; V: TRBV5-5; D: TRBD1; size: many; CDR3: CASSLGGQLNQPQHF; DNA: TGTGCCAGCAGCTTAGGGGGACAGCTCAATCAGCCCCAGCATTTT
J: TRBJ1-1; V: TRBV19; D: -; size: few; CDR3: CASKTDRWNTEAFF; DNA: TGTGCCAGTAAGACGGACAGATGGAACACTGAAGCTTTCTTT
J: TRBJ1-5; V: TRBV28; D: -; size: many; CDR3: CASSLETARPQHF; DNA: TGTGCCAGCAGTTTAGAGACCGCGAGGCCCCAGCATTTT
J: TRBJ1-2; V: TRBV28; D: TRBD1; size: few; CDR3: CASSLGQGPLKNYGYTF; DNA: TGTGCCAGCAGTCTCGGACAGGGCCCACTAAAAAACTATGGCTACACCTTC
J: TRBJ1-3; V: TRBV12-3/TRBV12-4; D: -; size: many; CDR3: CASSRGQYTGNTIYF; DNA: TGTGCCAGCAGTCGCGGACAGTACACTGGAAACACCATATATTTT
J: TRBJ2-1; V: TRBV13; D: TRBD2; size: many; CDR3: CASSTGGASYNEQFF; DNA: TGTGCCAGCAGCACGGGGGGAGCCTCGTACAATGAGCAGTTCTTC
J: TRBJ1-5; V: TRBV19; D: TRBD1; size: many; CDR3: CATRGGGAGQPQHF; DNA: TGTGCCACCCGGGGAGGGGGCGCGGGTCAGCCCCAGCATTTT